There are a few counts of the clone carrying this TCR beta chain. Antigen: not known. V lost 4 bases and J 0 bases, leaving 19 bases between the germline ends. This CDR3 contains 18 residues. The germline V gene has CDR1 MGHRA and CDR2 YSYEKL. TCRdb reanalysed the 5' RACE reads using MiXCR and keeps one entry per CDR3 protein. Of around 310,000 distinct CDR3 sequences in the sample, roughly 19% were seen once. This sample was taken from a study of T-cell memory formation after mild COVID-19. The study's findings and limits: For contracting clones, CD4+ ones sat mainly in CM and EM, CD8+ in EMRA.

Sequenced: PBMCs or a T cell subset sorted from them (not recorded which). The V call is TRBV4-1, the J call TRBJ1-3, with D unresolved. The TCR sequence derives from a man between 18 and 29 years old who had mild COVID-19 (a few samples of this study predate the infection). Cell type and time point are not known. CDR3 region: CASSLGTQAWISGNTIYF. The CDR3 DNA reads as TGCGCCAGCAGCCTGGGAACCCAAGCTTGGATCTCTGGAAACACCATATATTTT.